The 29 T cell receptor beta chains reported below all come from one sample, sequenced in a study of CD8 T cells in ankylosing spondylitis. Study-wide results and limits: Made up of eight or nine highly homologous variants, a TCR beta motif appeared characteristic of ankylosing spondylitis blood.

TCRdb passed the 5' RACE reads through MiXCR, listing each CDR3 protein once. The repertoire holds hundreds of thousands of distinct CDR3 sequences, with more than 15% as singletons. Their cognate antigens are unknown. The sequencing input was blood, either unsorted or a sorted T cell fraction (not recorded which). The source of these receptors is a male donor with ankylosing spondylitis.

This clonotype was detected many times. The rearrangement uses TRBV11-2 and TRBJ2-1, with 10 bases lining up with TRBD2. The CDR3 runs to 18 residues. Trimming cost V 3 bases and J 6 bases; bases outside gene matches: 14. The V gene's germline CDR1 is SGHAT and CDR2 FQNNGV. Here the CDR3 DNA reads TGTGCCAGCAGCTTCCTCGGACTAGCGGCCCTGTACGGCAATGAGCAGTTCTTC. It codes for CASSFLGLAALYGNEQFF. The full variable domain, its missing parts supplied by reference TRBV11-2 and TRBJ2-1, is EAGVAQSPRYKIIEKRQSVAFWCNPISGHATLYWYQQILGQGPKLLIQFQNNGVVDDSQLPKDRFSAERLKGVDSTLKIQPAKLEDSAVYLCASSFLGLAALYGNEQFFGPGTRLTVL.

The CDR3 region is CAISEPPGTSSFSYNEQFF. The CDR3 bases are TGTGCCATCAGTGAGCCCCCCGGGACTAGTTCGTTCTCCTACAATGAGCAGTTCTTC. J is TRBJ2-1 and V is TRBV10-3, with 8 bases identical to TRBD2. From germline, CDR1 is ENHRY and CDR2 SYGVKD. The V and J ends lost 2 bases and 0 bases, in that order; junction bases with no gene match: 12. The CDR3 consists of 19 residues.

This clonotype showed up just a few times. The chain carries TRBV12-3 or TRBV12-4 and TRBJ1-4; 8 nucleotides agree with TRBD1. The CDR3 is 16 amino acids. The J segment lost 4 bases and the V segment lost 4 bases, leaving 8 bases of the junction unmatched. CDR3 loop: CASSSPRGQVNEKLFF. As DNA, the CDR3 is TGTGCCAGCAGTTCCCCTCGGGGACAGGTTAATGAAAAACTGTTTTTT.

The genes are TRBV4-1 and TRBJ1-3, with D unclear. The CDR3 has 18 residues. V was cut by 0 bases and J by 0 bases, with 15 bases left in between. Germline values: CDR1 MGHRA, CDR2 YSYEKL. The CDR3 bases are TGCGCCAGCAGCCAAGATTATGTTTCATCAAACTCTGGAAACACCATATATTTT. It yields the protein CASSQDYVSSNSGNTIYF.

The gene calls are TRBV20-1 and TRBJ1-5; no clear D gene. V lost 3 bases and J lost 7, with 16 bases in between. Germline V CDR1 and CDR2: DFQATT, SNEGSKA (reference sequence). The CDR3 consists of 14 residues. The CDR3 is CSARNGGSGQPQHF. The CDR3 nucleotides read TGCAGTGCTAGGAATGGCGGTTCGGGGCAGCCCCAGCATTTT.

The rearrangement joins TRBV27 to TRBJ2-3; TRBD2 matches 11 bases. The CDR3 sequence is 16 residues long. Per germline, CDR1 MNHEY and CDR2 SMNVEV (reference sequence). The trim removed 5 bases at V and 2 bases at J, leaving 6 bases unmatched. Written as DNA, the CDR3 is TGTGCCAGCAGTGGAGTAGCGGGAGGGTCCACAGATACGCAGTATTTT. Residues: CASSGVAGGSTDTQYF.

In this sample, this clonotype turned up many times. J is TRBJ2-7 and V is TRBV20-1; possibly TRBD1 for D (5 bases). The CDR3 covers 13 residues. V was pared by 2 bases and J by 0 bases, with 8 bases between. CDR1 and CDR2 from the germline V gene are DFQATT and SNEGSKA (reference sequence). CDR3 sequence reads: CSARWGNSYEQYF. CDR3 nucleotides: TGCAGTGCTAGATGGGGCAACTCCTACGAGCAGTACTTC.

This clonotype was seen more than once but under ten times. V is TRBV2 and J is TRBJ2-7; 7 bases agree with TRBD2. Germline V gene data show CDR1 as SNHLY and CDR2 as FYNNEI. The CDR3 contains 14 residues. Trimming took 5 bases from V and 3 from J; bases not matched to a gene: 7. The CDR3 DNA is TGTGCCAGCAGTTGGCTAGCGGATGACTACGAGCAGTACTTC. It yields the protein CASSWLADDYEQYF.

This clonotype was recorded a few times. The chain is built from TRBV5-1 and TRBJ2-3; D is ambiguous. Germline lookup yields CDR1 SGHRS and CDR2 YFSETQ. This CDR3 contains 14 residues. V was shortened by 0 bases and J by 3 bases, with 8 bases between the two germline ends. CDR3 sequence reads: CASSLAIGTDTQYF. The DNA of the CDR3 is TGCGCCAGCAGCTTGGCCATTGGGACAGATACGCAGTATTTT.

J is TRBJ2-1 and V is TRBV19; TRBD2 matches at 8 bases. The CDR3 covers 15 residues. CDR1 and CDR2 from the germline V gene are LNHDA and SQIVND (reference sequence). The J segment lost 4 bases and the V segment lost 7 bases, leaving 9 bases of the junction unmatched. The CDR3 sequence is CASTESGGEYNEQFF. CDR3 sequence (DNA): TGTGCCAGTACCGAAAGCGGGGGAGAATACAATGAGCAGTTCTTC.

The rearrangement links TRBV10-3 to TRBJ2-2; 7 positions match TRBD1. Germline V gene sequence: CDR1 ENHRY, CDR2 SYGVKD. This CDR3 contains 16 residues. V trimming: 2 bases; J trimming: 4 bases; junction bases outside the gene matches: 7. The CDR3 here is CAISETYRGGTGELFF. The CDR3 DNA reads TGTGCCATCAGTGAGACCTACAGGGGCGGCACCGGGGAGCTGTTTTTT.

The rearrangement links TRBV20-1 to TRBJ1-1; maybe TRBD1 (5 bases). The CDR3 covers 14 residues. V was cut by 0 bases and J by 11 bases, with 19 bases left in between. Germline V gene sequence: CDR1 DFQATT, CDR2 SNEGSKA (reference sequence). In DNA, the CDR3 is TGCAGTGCTAGAGAGTCCGCGCGTGCCTGGGACGCTTTCTTT. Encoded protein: CSARESARAWDAFF.

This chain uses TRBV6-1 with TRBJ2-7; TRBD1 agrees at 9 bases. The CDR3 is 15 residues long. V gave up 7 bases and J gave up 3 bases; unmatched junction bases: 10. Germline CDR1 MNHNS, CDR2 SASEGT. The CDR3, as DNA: TGTGCCAGCAACTTACGTCCGGGACAGGGCTACGAGCAGTACTTC. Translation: CASNLRPGQGYEQYF.

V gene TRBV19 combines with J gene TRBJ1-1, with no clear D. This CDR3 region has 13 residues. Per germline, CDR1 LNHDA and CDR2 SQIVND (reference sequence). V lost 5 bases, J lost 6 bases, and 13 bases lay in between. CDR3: CASSLRTSAEAFF. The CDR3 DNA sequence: TGTGCCAGTAGTTTACGGACTAGCGCTGAAGCTTTCTTT.

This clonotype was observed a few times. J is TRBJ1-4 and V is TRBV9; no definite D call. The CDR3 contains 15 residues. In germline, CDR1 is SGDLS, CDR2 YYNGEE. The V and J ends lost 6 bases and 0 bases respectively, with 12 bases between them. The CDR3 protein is CASTSGFATNEKLFF. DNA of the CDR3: TGTGCCAGCACGTCGGGGTTTGCAACTAATGAAAAACTGTTTTTT.

The CDR3 sequence is CASRPLDRLNYGYTF. As DNA, the CDR3 is TGTGCCAGTAGGCCCTTGGACAGATTAAACTATGGCTACACCTTC. This chain connects TRBV19 to TRBJ1-2, with D maybe TRBD1 (6 bases). The CDR3 runs 15 residues. V was trimmed by 6 bases and J by 2 bases, leaving 16 bases between them. Germline values: CDR1 LNHDA, CDR2 SQIVND (reference sequence). The variable domain in full, completed from reference TRBV19 and TRBJ1-2, reads DGGITQSPKYLFRKEGQNVTLSCEQNLNHDAMYWYRQDPGQGLRLIYYSQIVNDFQKGDIAEGYSVSREKKESFPLTVTSAQKNPTAFYLCASRPLDRLNYGYTFGSGTRLTVV.

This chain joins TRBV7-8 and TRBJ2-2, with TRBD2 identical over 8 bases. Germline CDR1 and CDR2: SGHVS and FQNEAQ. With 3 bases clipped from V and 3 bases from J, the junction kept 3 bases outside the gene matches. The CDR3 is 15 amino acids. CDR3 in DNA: TGTGCCAGCAGCTTTAGCGGGAAAGACACCGGGGAGCTGTTTTTT. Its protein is CASSFSGKDTGELFF.

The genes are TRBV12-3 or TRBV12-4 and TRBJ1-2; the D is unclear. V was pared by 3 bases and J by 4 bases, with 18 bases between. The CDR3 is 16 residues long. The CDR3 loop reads CASSFPGPQEGYGYTF. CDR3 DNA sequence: TGTGCCAGCAGTTTCCCCGGGCCGCAGGAGGGCTATGGCTACACCTTC.

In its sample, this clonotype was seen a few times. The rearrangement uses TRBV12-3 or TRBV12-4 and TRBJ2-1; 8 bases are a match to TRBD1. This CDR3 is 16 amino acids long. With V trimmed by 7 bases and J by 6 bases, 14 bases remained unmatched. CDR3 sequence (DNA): TGTGCCAGCACCTATAAGAAGGGACAGGACACCAATGAGCAGTTCTTC. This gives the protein CASTYKKGQDTNEQFF.

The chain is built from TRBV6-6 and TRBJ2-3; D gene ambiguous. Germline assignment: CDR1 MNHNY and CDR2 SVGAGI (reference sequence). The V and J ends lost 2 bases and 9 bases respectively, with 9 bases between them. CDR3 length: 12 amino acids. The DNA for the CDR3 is TGTGCCAGCAGTTACGGAGAAACAACGCAGTATTTT. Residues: CASSYGETTQYF.

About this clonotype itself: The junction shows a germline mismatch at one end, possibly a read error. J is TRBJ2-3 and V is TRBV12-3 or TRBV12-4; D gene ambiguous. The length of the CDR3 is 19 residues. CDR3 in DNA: TGTGCCAGCTGTTTGTCCCCGGGCGCCTTAACACCTTTCACAGATACGCAGTATTTT. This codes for CASCLSPGALTPFTDTQYF.

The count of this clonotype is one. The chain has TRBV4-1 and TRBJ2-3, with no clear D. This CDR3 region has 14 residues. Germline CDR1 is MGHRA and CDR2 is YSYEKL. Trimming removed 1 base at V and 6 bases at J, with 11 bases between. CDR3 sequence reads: CASSQGRGWDTQYF. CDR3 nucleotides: TGCGCCAGCAGCCAAGGCCGCGGTTGGGATACGCAGTATTTT.

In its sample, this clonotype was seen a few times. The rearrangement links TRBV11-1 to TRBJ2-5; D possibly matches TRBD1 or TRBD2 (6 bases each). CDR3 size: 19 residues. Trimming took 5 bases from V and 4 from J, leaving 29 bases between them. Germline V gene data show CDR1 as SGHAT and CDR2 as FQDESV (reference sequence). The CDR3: CASSPRRGVSLGPAETQYF. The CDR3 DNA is TGTGCCAGCAGCCCACGTAGGGGGGTCAGTCTTGGTCCCGCAGAGACCCAGTACTTC.

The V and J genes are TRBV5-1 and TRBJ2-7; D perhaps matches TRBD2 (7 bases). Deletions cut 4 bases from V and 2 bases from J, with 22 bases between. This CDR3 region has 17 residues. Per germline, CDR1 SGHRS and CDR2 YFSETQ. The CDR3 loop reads CASSNNEGGAWAYEQYF. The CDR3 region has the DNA TGCGCCAGCAGCAACAACGAGGGGGGGGCCTGGGCCTACGAGCAGTACTTC.

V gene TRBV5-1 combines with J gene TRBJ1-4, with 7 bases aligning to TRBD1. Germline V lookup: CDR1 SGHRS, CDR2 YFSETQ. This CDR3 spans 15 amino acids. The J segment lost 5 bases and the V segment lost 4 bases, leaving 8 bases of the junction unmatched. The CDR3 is CASSRTGTENEKLFF. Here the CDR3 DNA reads TGCGCCAGCAGCAGAACCGGGACAGAGAATGAAAAACTGTTTTTT.

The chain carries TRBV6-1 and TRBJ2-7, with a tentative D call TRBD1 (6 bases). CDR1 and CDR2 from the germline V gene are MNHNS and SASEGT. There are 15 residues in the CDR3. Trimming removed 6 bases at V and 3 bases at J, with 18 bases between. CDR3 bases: TGTGCCAGCAGCCCAGACAGGTGGGGCGGCTACGAGCAGTACTTC. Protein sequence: CASSPDRWGGYEQYF.

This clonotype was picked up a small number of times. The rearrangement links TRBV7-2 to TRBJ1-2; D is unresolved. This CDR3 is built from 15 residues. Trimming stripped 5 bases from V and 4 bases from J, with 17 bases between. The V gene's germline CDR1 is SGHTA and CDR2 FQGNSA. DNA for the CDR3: TGTGCCAGCAGCCGAGACCCCAGGATTACCTATGGCTACACCTTC. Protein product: CASSRDPRITYGYTF.

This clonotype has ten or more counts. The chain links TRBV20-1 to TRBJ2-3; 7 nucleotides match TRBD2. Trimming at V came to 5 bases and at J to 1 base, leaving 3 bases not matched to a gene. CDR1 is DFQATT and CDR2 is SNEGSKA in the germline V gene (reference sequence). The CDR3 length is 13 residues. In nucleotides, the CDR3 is TGCAGTGCTGCCCTAGCGGGCACAGATACGCAGTATTTT. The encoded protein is CSAALAGTDTQYF.

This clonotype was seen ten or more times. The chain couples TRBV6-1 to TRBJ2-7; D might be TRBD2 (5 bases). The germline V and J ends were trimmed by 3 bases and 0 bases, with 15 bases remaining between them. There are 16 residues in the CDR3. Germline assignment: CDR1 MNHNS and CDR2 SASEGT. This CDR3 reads CASSDRRRTASYEQYF. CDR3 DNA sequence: TGTGCCAGCAGTGATCGGAGGCGGACGGCCTCCTACGAGCAGTACTTC.